This T cell receptor beta chain comes out of a study of T cells after somatic rescue of genetic block. Profiled with immunoSEQ multiplex PCR; TCRdb holds only in-frame clones, not every one. The sample shows roughly 14,000 clones, approximately 76% of them seen only once. Trimming cost V 1 base and J 6 bases, with 13 bases left between them. Germline V gene lookup returns CDR1 MDHEN and CDR2 SYDVKM. The CDR3 runs 14 residues. The sample taken for sequencing was peripheral blood mononuclear cells (PBMCs). This receptor was identified in a boy between 10 and 17 years old. V gene TRBV28 combines with J gene TRBJ2-7, with D possibly matching TRBD1 (6 bases). The CDR3 protein is CASSLYQGQGEQYF. CDR3 DNA sequence: TGTGCCAGCAGTTTATATCAGGGGCAAGGCGAGCAGTACTTC.